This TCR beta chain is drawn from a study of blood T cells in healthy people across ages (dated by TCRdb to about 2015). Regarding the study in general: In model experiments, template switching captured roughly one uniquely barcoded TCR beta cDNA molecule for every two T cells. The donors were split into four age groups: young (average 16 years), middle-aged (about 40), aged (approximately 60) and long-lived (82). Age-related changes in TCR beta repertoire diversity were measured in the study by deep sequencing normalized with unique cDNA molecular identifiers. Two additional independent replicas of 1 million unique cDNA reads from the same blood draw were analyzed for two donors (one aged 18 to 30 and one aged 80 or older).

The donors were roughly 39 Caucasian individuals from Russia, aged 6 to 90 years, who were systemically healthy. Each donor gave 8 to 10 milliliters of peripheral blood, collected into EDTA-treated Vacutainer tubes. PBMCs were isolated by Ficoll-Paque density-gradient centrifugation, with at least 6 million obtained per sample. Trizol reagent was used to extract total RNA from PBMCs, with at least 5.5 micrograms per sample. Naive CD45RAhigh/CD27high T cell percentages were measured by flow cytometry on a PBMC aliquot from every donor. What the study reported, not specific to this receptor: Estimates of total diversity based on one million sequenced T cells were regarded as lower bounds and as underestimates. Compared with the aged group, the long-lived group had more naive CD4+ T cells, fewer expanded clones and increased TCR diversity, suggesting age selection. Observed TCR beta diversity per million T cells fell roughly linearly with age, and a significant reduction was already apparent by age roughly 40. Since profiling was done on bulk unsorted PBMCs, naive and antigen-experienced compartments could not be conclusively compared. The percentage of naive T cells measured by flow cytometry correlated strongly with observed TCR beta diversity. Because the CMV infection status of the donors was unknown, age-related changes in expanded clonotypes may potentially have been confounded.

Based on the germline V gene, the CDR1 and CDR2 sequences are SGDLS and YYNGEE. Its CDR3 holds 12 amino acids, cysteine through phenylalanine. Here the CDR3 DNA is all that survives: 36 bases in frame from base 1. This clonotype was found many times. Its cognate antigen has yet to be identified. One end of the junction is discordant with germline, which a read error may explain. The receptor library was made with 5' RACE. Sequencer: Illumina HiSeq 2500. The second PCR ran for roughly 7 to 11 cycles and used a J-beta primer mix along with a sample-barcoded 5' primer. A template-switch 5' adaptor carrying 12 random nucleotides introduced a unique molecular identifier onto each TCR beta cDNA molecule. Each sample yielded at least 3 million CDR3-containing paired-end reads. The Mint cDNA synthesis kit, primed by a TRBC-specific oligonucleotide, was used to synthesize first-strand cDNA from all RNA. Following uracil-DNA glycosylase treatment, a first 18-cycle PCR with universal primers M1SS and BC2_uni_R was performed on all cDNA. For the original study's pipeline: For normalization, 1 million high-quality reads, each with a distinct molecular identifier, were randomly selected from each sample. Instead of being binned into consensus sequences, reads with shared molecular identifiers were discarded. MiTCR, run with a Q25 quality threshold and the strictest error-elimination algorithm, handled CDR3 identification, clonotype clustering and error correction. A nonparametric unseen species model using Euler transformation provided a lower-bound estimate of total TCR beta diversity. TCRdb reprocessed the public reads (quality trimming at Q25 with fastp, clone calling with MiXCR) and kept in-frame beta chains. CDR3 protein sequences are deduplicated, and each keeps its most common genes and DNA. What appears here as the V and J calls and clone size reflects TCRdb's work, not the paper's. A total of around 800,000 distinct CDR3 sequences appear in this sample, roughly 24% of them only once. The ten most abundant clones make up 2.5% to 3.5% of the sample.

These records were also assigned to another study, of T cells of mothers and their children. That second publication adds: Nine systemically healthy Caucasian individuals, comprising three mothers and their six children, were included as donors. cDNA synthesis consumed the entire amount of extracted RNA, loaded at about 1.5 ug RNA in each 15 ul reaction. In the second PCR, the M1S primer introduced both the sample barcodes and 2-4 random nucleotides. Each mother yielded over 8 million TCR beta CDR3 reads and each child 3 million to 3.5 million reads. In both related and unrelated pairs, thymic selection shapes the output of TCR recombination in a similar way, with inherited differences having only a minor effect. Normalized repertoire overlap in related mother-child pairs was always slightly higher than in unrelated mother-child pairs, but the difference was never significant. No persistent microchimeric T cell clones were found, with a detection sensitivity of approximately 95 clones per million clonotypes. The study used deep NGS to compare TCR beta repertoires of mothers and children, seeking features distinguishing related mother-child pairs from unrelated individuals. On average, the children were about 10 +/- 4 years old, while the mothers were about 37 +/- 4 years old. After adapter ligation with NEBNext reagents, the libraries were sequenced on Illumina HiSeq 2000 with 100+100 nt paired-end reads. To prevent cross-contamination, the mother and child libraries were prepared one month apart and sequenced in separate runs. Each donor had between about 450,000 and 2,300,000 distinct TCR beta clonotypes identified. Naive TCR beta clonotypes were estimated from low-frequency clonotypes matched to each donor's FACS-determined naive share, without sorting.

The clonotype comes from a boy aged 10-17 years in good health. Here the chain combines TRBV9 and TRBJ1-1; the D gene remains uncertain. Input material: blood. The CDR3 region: CASSGMNTEAFF. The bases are TGCGCCAGCAGTGGGATGAACACTGAAGCTTTCTTT.